This TCR beta chain originates from a study of blood T cell repertoires in COVID-19. V was clipped by 2 bases and J by 2 bases, with 13 bases between them. Looked up from germline, CDR1 is SGHTS and CDR2 is YDEGEE. The CDR3 has 15 residues. Sequenced by immunoSEQ multiplex PCR; TCRdb stores in-frame clones only, minus some. The sample lists more than 200,000 clones, around 90% occurring once. Participants' reported clinical history set cohort assignment. Symptom resolution, clearance, or two negative PCRs marked the recovered donors of Cohort 3. The rearrangement joins TRBV5-8 to TRBJ2-5; the D gene is possibly TRBD1 (6 bases). The sample taken for sequencing was PBMCs or T cells enriched from blood (not recorded which). The sequence came from a woman between 18 and 29 years old who had recovered from COVID-19. DNA of the CDR3: TGTGCCAGCAGCTTTATCGGACAGCAACAAGAGACCCAGTACTTC. This gives the protein CASSFIGQQQETQYF.